The clone carrying this T cell receptor (beta chain) has more than one count but fewer than ten. Its antigen is unknown. The entry originates in a study of blood T cells in healthy people across ages. For the study at large: The capture of about one barcoded beta molecule per two T cells was achieved by template switching. Points from the study as a whole: Percentage of naive T cells showed a strong correlation with TCR beta diversity.

The CDR3 runs 15 residues. Germline lookup yields CDR1 LGHDT and CDR2 YNNKEL (reference sequence). The V segment lost 1 base and the J segment 4 bases; nucleotides outside the gene matches: 4. The authors drew around 11 milliliters of peripheral blood from each donor. A second PCR of about 7 to 12 cycles used a sample-barcoded 5' primer and a J-beta primer mix. TCRdb re-called the 5' RACE reads through MiXCR, storing one row per CDR3 protein. The sample records more than 800,000 distinct CDR3 sequences, roughly 45% being singletons. The sequenced material came from blood. The sequence was obtained from a woman aged 60-75 years in good health. V and J are TRBV3-1 and TRBJ2-5; 9 nucleotides line up with TRBD2. CDR3 protein: CASSQVSGRSETQYF. The CDR3 DNA sequence: TGTGCCAGCAGCCAAGTCAGCGGGAGGTCAGAGACCCAGTACTTC.